The clone carrying this T cell receptor beta chain was counted only a few times. Its antigen is currently unknown. This record comes from a study of CD8 T cells in ankylosing spondylitis. Findings and caveats of the study: Roughly eight highly homologous variants made up a TCR beta motif that seemed to typify ankylosing spondylitis blood. Some motif variants had been reported before (in reactive arthritis synovial fluid and blood). Reports say disease-linked clones showed up significantly more in matched ankylosing spondylitis synovial fluid. Researchers report that disease-linked clones proved CD8+ and relatively rare in peripheral blood.

V gave up 4 bases and J gave up 9 bases, with 19 bases separating them. CDR3 length: 15 amino acids. Germline V gene data show CDR1 as LGHDT and CDR2 as YNNKEL (reference sequence). Libraries of TCR beta came from quantitative 5'-RACE with molecular barcodes. TCRdb called the 5' RACE reads again in MiXCR, with one record for every CDR3 protein. The sample carries around 490,000 distinct CDR3 sequences, roughly 5.2% recorded once. This chain joins TRBV3-1 and TRBJ2-4, with TRBD2 as a possible D gene (5 bases). Material: blood, either unsorted or a sorted T cell fraction (not recorded which). The clonotype originates from a male donor with ankylosing spondylitis. CDR3 bases: TGTGCCAGCAGCCTTGTCTCAACCTTGGGAGCCATTCAGTACTTC. Translating it yields CASSLVSTLGAIQYF.